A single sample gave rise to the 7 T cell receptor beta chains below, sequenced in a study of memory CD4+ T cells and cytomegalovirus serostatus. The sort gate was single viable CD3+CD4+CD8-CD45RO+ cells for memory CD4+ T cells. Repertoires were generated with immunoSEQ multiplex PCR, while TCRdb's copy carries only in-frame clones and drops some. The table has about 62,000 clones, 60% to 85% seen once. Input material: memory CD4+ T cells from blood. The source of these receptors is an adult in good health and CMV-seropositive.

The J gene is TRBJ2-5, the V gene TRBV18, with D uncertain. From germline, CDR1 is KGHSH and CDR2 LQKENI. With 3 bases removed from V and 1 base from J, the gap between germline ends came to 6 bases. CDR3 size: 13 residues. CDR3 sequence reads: CASSPTVQETQYF. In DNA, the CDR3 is TGTGCCAGCTCACCTACCGTCCAAGAGACCCAGTACTTC.

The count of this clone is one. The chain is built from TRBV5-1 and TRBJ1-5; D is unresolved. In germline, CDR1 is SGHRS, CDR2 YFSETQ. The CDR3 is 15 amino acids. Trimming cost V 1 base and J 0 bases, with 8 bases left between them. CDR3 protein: CASSLSGVSNQPQHF. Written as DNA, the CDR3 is TGCGCCAGCAGCTTGAGCGGTGTTAGCAATCAGCCCCAGCATTTT.

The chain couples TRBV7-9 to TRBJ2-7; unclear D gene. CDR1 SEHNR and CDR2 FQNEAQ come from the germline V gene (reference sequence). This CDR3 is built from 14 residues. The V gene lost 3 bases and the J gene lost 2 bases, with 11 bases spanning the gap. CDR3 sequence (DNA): TGTGCCAGCAGCTTGTCGGGCGCCACCTACGAGCAGTACTTC. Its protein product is CASSLSGATYEQYF.

CDR3 sequence: CASREASPTGELFF. CDR3 bases: TGTGCCAGCAGAGAGGCTAGTCCCACCGGGGAGCTGTTTTTT. This sequence joins TRBV7-3 and TRBJ2-2; D remains ambiguous. This CDR3 contains 14 residues. V dropped 6 bases and J dropped 4 bases, with 12 bases sitting between them. Per the germline V gene, CDR1 is SGHTA and CDR2 is FQGTGA.

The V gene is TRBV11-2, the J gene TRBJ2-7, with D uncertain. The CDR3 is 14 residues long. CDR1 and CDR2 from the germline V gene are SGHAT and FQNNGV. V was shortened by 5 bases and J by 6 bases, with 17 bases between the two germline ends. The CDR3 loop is CASSPTDRPREQYF. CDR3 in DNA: TGTGCCAGCAGCCCGACCGACCGCCCCCGCGAGCAGTACTTC.

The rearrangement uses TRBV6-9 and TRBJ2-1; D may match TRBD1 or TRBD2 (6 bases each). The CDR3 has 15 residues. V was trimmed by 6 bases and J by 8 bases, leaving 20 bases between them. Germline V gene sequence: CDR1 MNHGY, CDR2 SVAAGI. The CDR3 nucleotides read TGTGCCAGCAGCAAACAGGGAGGCCAGGTGGATGAGCAGTTCTTC. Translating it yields CASSKQGGQVDEQFF.

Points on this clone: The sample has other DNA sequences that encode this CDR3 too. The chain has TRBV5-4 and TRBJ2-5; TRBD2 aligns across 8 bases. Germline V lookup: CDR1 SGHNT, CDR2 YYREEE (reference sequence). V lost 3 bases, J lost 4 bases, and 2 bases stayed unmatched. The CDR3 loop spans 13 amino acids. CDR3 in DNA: TGTGCCAGCAGCTCGGGGGGGGGAGAGACCCAGTACTTC. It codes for CASSSGGGETQYF. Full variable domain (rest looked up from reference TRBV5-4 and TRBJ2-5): ETGVTQSPTHLIKTRGQQVTLRCSSQSGHNTVSWYQQALGQGPQFIFQYYREEENGRGNFPPRFSGLQFPNYSSELNVNALELDDSALYLCASSSGGGETQYFGPGTRLLVL.